This T cell receptor (beta chain) was observed in a study of regulatory T cells in long-lasting Graves disease. The time point was: persistent/refractory GD, antithyroid drugs over 5 years with positive TRAb. TCR sequences were obtained from RNA taken from PBMCs. This clonotype was observed a few times. Library construction for TCR beta used iRepertoire HTBI primers and Arm-PCR of CDR3 regions. TCRdb redid the calling of the multiplex PCR reads with MiXCR, one entry per CDR3 protein. Of some 440,000 distinct CDR3 sequences listed, more than 20% are singletons. Sequencing used peripheral blood mononuclear cells (PBMCs), obtained when the disease was refractory, from a patient treated with antithyroid drugs. This clonotype was sampled from a female donor with Graves disease.

The CDR3 DNA follows: TGTGCCACCAGCACCATAATGGTGGCAGAGGGCGAAAAACTGTTTTTT. Its protein product is CATSTIMVAEGEKLFF. This sequence joins TRBV15 and TRBJ1-4; unclear D gene. Per germline, CDR1 LNHNV and CDR2 YYDKDF (reference sequence). Trimming cost V 4 bases and J 8 bases, with 20 bases left between them. The CDR3 has 16 amino acids.